This TCR beta chain was captured in a study of blood T cells in healthy people across ages. At the level of the study: In model experiments, template switching was able to capture about one barcoded beta molecule for every two T cells that were present.

The germline gives CDR1 LNHNV, CDR2 YYDKDF (reference sequence). The CDR3 spans 16 residues. Trimming took 0 bases from V and 5 from J, leaving 15 bases between them. Primed by a sample-barcoded 5' primer and a J-beta primer mix, a second PCR proceeded for roughly 6 to 12 cycles. TCRdb analysed the 5' RACE reads with MiXCR anew, one entry per CDR3 protein. The sample yields around 2 million distinct CDR3 sequences, about two fifths seen once. The sample was blood. The clonotype comes from a human donor in good health. The V and J genes are TRBV15 and TRBJ2-3; a weak D match, TRBD1 (6 bases). The CDR3 sequence: CATSREGTQSIDTQYF. The CDR3 nucleotides are TGTGCCACCAGCAGAGAGGGGACACAAAGTATAGATACGCAGTATTTT.